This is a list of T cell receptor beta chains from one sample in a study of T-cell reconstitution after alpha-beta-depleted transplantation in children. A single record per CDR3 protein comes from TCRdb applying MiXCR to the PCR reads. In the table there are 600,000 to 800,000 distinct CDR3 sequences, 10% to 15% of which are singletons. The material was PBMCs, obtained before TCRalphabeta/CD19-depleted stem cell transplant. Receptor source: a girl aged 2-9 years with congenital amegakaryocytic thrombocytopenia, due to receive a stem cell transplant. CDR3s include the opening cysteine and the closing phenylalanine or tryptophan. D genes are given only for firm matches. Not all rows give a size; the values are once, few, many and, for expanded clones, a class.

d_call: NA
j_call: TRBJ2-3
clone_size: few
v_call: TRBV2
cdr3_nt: TGTGCCAGCAGTGATTCCTCGATCCGGGCCGATACGCAGTATTTT
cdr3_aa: CASSDSSIRADTQYF

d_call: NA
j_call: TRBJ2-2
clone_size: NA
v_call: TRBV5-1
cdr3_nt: TGCGCCAGCAGCCGTAGGATGTTTACCGGGGAGCTGTTTTTT
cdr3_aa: CASSRRMFTGELFF

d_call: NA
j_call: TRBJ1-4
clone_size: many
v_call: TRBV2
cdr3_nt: TGTGCCAGCAAGAACAGGGATAATGAAAAACTGTTTTTT
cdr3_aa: CASKNRDNEKLFF

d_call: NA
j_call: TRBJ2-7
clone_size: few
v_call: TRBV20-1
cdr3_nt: TGCAGCGCCGTCTTCCGGGGGCGATACGAGCAGTACTTC
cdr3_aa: CSAVFRGRYEQYF

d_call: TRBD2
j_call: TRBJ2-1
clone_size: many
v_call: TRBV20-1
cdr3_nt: TGCAGTGCCGAGACTAGCGGGGGGTACAATGAGCAGTTCTTC
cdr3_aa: CSAETSGGYNEQFF

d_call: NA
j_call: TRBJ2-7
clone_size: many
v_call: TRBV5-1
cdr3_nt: TGCGCCAGCAGACGGACAGAGGACGGATACGAGCAGTACTTC
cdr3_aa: CASRRTEDGYEQYF

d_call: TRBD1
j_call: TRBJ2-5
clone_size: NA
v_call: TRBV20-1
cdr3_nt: TGCAGTGCTTCAGCAGGACAGGGAGGAGAGACCCAGTACTTC
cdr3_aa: CSASAGQGGETQYF

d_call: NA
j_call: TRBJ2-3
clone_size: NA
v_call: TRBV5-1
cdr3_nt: TGCGCCAGCAGCTTCGGACTAAGGCAAACAGATACGCAGTATTTT
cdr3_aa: CASSFGLRQTDTQYF

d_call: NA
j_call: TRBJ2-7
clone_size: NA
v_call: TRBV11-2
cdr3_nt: TGTGCCAGCAGCCGTACTATATCCTACGAGCAGTACTTC
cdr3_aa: CASSRTISYEQYF

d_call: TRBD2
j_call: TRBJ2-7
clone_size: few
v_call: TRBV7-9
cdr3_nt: TGTGCCAGCAGCGGGAAGCTAGCGGGAGGGAAGTACGAGCAGTACTTC
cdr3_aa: CASSGKLAGGKYEQYF

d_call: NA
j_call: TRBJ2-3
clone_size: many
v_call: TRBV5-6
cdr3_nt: TGTGCCAGCAGCTCCATCCAAGATGGCACAGATACGCAGTATTTT
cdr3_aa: CASSSIQDGTDTQYF

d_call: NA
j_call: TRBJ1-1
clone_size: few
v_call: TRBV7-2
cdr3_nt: TGTGCCAGCAGCTCGGAGGGCCCCATACTGAACACTGAAGCTTTCTTT
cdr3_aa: CASSSEGPILNTEAFF

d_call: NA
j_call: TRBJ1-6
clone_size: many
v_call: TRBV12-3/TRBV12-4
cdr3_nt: TGTGCCAGCAGTCCGGGGGCACAGAATTCACCCCTCCACTTT
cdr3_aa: CASSPGAQNSPLHF

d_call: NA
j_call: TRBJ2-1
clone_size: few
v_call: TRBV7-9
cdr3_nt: TGTGCCAGCAGCGTGATGGAAGTTGAGCAGTTCTTC
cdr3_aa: CASSVMEVEQFF

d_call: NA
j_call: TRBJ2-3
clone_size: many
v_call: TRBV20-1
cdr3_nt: TGCAGTGCTAGTAGGACTGAAGGTACAGATACGCAGTATTTT
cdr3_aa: CSASRTEGTDTQYF

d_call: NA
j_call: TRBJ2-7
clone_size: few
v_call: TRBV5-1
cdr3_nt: TGCGCCAGCAGCTTGGCCGTAGTGGGAACCTACGAGCAGTACTTC
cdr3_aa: CASSLAVVGTYEQYF

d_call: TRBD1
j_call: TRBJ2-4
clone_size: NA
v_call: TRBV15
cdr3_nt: TGTGCCACCGGACCACTGACAGGGCTCAGTCGAAACATTCAGTACTTC
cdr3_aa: CATGPLTGLSRNIQYF

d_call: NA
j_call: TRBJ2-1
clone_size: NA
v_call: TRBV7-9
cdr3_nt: TGTGCCAGCACGCGGGATGAGCAGTTCTTC
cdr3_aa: CASTRDEQFF

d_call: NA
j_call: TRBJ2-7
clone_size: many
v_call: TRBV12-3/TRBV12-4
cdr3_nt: TGTGCCAGCACCCAGGGACCCGAGCAGTACTTC
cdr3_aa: CASTQGPEQYF

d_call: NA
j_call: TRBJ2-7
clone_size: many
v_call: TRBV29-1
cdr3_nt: TGCAGCGTTACTCGTACAGGGAGTTACGAGCAGTACTTC
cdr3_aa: CSVTRTGSYEQYF